The entry below describes one T cell receptor (beta chain). The CDR3 contains 16 residues. Germline V gene lookup returns CDR1 MGHRA and CDR2 YSYEKL. The V end lost 3 bases, the J end lost 3 bases, and 16 bases lay between the germline ends. Source study methods: Reference gene primer amplification yielded estimated nucleated cell counts. This table comes from immunoSEQ multiplex PCR, and its TCRdb copy is limited to in-frame clones, with some not included. That table supplies the V and J calls and clone size; D and trimming were determined from the DNA. Among roughly 350,000 clones, 70% to 90% were seen once, and the ten largest hold 4%. This sample is drawn from a study of blood T cell repertoires in COVID-19. Across the study: Whether acute or convalescent, the COVID-19 samples came from the United States, Italy and Spain. Sources were T cells, B-cell-depleted T cells, or PBMCs; the material itself was cDNA or gDNA.

The sequence derives from a woman aged 45-60 years with active or convalescent COVID-19. Sequenced input: peripheral blood. The rearrangement links TRBV4-1 to TRBJ2-3, with D tentatively TRBD2 (6 bases). CDR3 sequence: CASSQRGGLKTDTQYF. Here the CDR3 DNA reads TGCGCCAGCAGCCAGCGGGGCGGGTTGAAGACAGATACGCAGTATTTT.